This T cell receptor beta chain was captured in a study of beta chain features in type 1 diabetes. In its sample, this clone was seen a few times. Trimming stripped 2 bases from V and 0 bases from J, with 17 bases between. Germline CDR1 and CDR2: GTSNPN and SVGIG (reference sequence). There are 17 residues in the CDR3. As every portion of the isolated RNA was reverse transcribed, the sequencing read expressed TCRB transcripts. The method was immunoSEQ multiplex PCR; TCRdb's version includes in-frame clones alone and lacks a portion of them. The sample shows roughly 290,000 clones, under 8.5% of them seen only once.

The V gene is TRBV30, the J gene TRBJ1-5; weak D call: TRBD1 (6 bases). The source of this sequence is a woman younger than 35 in good health. Sequencing was carried out using central memory CD4+ T cells from blood. This chain's CDR3 is CAWSPPAGAYSNQPQHF. As DNA, the CDR3 is TGTGCCTGGAGTCCCCCGGCAGGGGCCTATAGCAATCAGCCCCAGCATTTT.